This entry describes one TCR beta chain. The antigen remains undetermined. Method: immunoSEQ multiplex PCR; TCRdb's copy keeps in-frame clones and lacks some. The sample includes 1.5 million to 2.5 million clones, about 95% of them seen just once. Naive-designated CD8 cells lacked CD45RO, were positively enriched for CCR7, and omitted terminally differentiated effector memory CD45RA+ cells. The CDR3 sequence is 14 residues long. In germline, CDR1 is LNHDA, CDR2 SQIVND (reference sequence). V lost 5 bases and J lost 0, with 8 bases in between. This specimen belongs to a study of shared clonotypes between healthy human individuals. Study-level results: Clonotypes which were not shared had lower generation probabilities than clonotypes that all four donors shared. The study generally estimated greater richness for naive than memory subsets. The study drew on few donors, limiting represented genetic and exposure-history diversity. It was anticipated that sequencing depth would influence how many clonotypes donors shared.

This TCR was sampled from a man aged 18 to 30 in good health. V is TRBV19 and J is TRBJ2-1; D remains unclear. Sequencing used naive CD8+ T cells sorted from blood. The CDR3 sequence: CASSDSGSYNEQFF. The CDR3 DNA reads as TGTGCCAGTAGTGACTCGGGCTCCTACAATGAGCAGTTCTTC.